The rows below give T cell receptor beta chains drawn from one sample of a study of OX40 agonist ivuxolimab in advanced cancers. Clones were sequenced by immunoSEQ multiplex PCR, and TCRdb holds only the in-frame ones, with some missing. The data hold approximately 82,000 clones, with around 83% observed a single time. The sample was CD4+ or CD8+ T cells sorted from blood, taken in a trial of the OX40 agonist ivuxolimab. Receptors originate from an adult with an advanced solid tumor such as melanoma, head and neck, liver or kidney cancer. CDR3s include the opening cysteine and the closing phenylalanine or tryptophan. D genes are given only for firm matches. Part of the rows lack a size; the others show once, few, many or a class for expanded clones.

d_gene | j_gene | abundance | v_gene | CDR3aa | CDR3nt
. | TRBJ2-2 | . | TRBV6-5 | CASSRGLGTGELFF | TGTGCCAGCTCCAGGGGACTGGGCACCGGGGAGCTGTTTTTT
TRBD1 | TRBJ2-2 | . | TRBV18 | CASSPPTGVDTGELFF | TGTGCCAGCTCACCACCGACAGGGGTGGACACCGGGGAGCTGTTTTTT
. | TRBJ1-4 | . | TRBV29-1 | CSVIEATNEKLFF | TGCAGCGTGATCGAAGCAACTAATGAAAAACTGTTTTTT
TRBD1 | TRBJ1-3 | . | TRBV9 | CASSAPTGGKKENTIYF | TGTGCCAGCAGCGCCCCGACAGGGGGCAAAAAGGAAAACACCATATATTTT
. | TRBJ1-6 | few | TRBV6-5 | CASSYSTGGPLHF | TGTGCCAGCAGTTACTCGACCGGGGGACCCCTCCACTTT
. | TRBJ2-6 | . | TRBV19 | CASTIQVTGANVLTF | TGTGCCAGTACCATACAGGTGACTGGGGCCAACGTCCTGACTTTC
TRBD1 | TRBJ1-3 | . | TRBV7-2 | CASSQRQGGFSGNTIYF | TGTGCCAGCAGTCAGCGACAGGGGGGATTCTCTGGAAACACCATATATTTT
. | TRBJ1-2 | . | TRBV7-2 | CASSSGNYGYTF | TGTGCCAGCAGCTCCGGTAACTATGGCTACACCTTC
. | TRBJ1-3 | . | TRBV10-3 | CAISSEGGNTIYF | TGTGCCATCAGTTCGGAGGGGGGAAACACCATATATTTT
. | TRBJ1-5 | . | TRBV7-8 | CASSQRGSSFNQPQHF | TGTGCCAGCAGTCAAAGGGGTTCAAGTTTCAATCAGCCCCAGCATTTT
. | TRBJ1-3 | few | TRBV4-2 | CASRSGGTNSGNTIYF | TGTGCCAGCCGCTCGGGGGGGACCAACTCTGGAAACACCATATATTTT
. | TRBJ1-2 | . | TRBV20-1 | CSGLFNYGYTF | TGCAGTGGGCTTTTTAACTATGGCTACACCTTC
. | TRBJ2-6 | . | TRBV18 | CASSPTWERSGANVLTF | TGTGCCAGCTCACCCACTTGGGAGAGGTCTGGGGCCAACGTCCTGACTTTC
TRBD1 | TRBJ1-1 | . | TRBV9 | CASSTRTGPNTEAFF | TGTGCCAGCAGCACCCGGACAGGACCGAACACTGAAGCTTTCTTT
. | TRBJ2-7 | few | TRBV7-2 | CASRPGGSNEQYF | TGTGCCAGCAGGCCCGGGGGAAGCAACGAGCAGTACTTC
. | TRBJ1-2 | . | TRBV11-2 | CASSLEGYYGYTF | TGTGCCAGCAGCTTGGAGGGTTACTATGGCTACACCTTC
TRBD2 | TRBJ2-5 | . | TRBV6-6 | CASTPQLAGWETQYF | TGTGCCAGCACCCCCCAGCTAGCGGGGTGGGAGACCCAGTACTTC
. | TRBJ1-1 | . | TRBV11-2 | CASSPSRVLAFF | TGTGCCAGCAGCCCGAGTCGGGTGTTGGCTTTCTTT
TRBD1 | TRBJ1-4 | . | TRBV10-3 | CAIKGTENEKLFF | TGTGCCATCAAGGGGACAGAGAATGAAAAACTGTTTTTT
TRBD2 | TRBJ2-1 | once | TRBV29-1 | CSARGASGDDEQFF | TGCAGCGCCCGGGGGGCTAGCGGGGACGATGAGCAGTTCTTC
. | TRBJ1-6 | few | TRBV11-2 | CASSLEFGFNSPLHF | TGTGCCAGCAGCTTAGAATTTGGGTTCAATTCACCCCTCCACTTT
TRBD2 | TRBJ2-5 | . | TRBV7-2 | CASSLVLAGGPVRDQYF | TGTGCCAGCAGCTTAGTGCTAGCGGGGGGGCCTGTCAGGGACCAGTACTTC
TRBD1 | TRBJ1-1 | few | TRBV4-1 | CASSQTGEGPSGTEAFF | TGCGCCAGCAGTCAGACAGGGGAAGGACCCTCGGGAACTGAAGCTTTCTTT
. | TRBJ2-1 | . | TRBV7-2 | CASSYTGSSYNEQFF | TGTGCCAGCAGCTATACAGGGAGCTCCTACAATGAGCAGTTCTTC
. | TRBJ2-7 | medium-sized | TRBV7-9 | CASSLGKVEQYF | TGTGCCAGCAGCTTAGGAAAGGTGGAGCAGTACTTC
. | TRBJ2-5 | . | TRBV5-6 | CASSFFETQYF | TGTGCCAGCAGCTTTTTTGAGACCCAGTACTTC
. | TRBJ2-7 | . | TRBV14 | CASSPYRQASPYEQYF | TGTGCCAGCAGCCCGTACCGACAGGCGTCTCCCTACGAGCAGTACTTC
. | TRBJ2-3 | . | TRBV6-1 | CASSVMASTDTQYF | TGTGCCAGCAGTGTCATGGCTAGCACAGATACGCAGTATTTT
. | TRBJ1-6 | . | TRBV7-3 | CASSPEGNYNSPLHF | TGTGCCAGCAGCCCCGAGGGGAACTATAATTCACCCCTCCACTTT
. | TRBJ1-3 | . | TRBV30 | CAGFRQDPGNTIYF | TGTGCCGGCTTCCGACAGGATCCTGGAAACACCATATATTTT
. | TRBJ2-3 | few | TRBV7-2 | CASSYSSDTQYF | TGTGCCAGCAGCTACTCTTCAGATACGCAGTATTTT
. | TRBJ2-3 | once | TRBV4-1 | CASSQWVADTQYF | TGCGCCAGCAGCCAATGGGTGGCGGATACGCAGTATTTT
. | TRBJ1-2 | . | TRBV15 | CATSRPSSPELGGYTF | TGTGCCACCAGCAGACCGTCGTCTCCCGAATTGGGTGGCTACACCTTC
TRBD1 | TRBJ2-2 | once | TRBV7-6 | CASSFRDRATGELFF | TGTGCCAGCAGCTTCCGGGACAGGGCCACCGGGGAGCTGTTTTTT
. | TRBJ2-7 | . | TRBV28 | CASSPLQGFVYEQYF | TGTGCCAGCAGTCCCCTCCAGGGGTTCGTCTACGAGCAGTACTTC